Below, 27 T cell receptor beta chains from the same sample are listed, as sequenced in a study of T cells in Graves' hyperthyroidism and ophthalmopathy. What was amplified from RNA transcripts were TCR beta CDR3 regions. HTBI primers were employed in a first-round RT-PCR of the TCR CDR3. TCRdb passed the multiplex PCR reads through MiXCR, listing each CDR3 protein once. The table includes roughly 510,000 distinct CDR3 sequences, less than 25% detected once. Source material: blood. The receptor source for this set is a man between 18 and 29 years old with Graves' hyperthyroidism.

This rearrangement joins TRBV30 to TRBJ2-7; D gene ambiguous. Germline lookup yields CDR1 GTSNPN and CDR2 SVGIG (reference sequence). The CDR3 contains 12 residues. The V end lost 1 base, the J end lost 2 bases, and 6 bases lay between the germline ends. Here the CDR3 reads CAWSGQPYEQYF. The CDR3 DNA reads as TGTGCCTGGAGTGGACAACCCTACGAGCAGTACTTC.

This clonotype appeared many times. The CDR3 nucleotides read TGTGCCAGCAGTTACTCCCGGGGGCCGAGGACTGAAGCTTTCTTT. Translating it yields CASSYSRGPRTEAFF. The J gene is TRBJ1-1, the V gene TRBV6-5; D is perhaps TRBD1 (6 bases). Germline V gene lookup returns CDR1 MNHEY and CDR2 SVGAGI. V dropped 0 bases and J dropped 5 bases, with 13 bases sitting between them. CDR3 length equals 15 residues.

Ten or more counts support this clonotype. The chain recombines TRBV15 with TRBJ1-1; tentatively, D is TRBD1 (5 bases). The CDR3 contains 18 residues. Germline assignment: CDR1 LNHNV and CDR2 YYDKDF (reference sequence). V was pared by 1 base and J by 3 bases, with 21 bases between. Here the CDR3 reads CATSRAGVWGLKDTEAFF. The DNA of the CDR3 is TGTGCCACCAGCAGAGCGGGGGTTTGGGGATTAAAGGACACTGAAGCTTTCTTT.

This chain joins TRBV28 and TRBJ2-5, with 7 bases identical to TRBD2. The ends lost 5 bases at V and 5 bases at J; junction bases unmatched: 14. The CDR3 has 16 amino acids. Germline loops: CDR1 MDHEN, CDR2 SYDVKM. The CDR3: CASSIPVGGFLETQYF. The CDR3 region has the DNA TGTGCCAGCAGTATACCAGTCGGGGGGTTTTTGGAGACCCAGTACTTC.

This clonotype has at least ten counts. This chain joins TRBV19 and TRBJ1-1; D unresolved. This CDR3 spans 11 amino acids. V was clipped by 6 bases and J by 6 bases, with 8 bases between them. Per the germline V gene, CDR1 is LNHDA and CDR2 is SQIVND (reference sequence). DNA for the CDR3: TGTGCCAGTAGGGAGAGTGCTGAAGCTTTCTTT. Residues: CASRESAEAFF. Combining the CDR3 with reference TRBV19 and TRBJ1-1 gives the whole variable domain DGGITQSPKYLFRKEGQNVTLSCEQNLNHDAMYWYRQDPGQGLRLIYYSQIVNDFQKGDIAEGYSVSREKKESFPLTVTSAQKNPTAFYLCASRESAEAFFGQGTRLTVV.

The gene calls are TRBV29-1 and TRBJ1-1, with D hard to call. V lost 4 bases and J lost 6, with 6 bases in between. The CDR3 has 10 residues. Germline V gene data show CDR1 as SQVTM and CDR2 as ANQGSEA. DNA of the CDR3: TGCAGCGTTGCTGGGGCTGAAGCTTTCTTT. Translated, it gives CSVAGAEAFF.

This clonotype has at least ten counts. CDR3 in DNA: TGTGCCAGCAGTGAAATATCAGGGTGGGCGAGCGAGCAGTACTTC. Residues: CASSEISGWASEQYF. The V and J genes are TRBV6-1 and TRBJ2-7; a possible D gene is TRBD1 (5 bases). This CDR3 region has 15 residues. The germline V gene encodes CDR1 MNHNS and CDR2 SASEGT. V was trimmed by 2 bases and J by 6 bases, leaving 17 bases between them.

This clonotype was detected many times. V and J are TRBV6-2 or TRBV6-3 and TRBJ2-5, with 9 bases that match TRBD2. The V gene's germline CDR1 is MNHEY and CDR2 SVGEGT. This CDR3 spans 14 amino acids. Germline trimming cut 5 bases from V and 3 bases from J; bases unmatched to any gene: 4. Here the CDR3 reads CASSRLADEETQYF. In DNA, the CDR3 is TGTGCCAGCAGTCGACTAGCGGATGAAGAGACCCAGTACTTC.

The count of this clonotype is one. Here the CDR3 reads CASSGRDGSYEQYF. Here the CDR3 DNA reads TGTGCCAGCAGCGGACGGGACGGCTCCTACGAGCAGTACTTC. This chain joins TRBV7-2 and TRBJ2-7; D may correspond to TRBD1 or TRBD2 (5 bases each). CDR1 is SGHTA, CDR2 FQGNSA, per germline. With 5 bases removed from V and 0 bases from J, the gap between germline ends came to 11 bases. The CDR3 runs 14 residues.

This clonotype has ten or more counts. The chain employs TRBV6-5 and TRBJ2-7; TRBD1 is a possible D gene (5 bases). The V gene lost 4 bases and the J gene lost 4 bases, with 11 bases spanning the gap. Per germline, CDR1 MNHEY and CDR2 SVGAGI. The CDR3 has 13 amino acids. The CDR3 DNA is TGTGCCAGCAGTTTTGGACATCAATACGAGCAGTACTTC. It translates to CASSFGHQYEQYF.

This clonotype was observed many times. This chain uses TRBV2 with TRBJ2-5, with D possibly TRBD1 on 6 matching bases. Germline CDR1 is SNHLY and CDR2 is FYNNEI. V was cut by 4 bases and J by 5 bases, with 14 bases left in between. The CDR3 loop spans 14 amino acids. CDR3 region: CASSGQGSVETQYF. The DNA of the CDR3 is TGTGCCAGCAGTGGTCAGGGGAGCGTGGAGACCCAGTACTTC.

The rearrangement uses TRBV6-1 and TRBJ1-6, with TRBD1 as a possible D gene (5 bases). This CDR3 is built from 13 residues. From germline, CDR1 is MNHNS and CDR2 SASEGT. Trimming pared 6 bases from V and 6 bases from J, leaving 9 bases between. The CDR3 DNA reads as TGTGCCAGCAGCGGAAGGGGTAATTCACCCCTCCACTTT. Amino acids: CASSGRGNSPLHF.

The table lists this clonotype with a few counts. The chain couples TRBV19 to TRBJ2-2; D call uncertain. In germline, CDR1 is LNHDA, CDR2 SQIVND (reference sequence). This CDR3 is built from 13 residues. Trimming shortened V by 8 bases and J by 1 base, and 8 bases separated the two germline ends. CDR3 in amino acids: CASGTMNTGELFF. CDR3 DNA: TGTGCCAGTGGAACGATGAACACCGGGGAGCTGTTTTTT.

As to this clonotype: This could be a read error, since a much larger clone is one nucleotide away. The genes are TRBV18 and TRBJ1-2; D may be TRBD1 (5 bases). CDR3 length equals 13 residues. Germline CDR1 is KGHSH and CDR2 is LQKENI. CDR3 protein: CAGSGIRDYGYTF. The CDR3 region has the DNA TGTGCCGGCTCAGGGATTAGGGACTATGGCTACACCTTC.

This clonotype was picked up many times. This chain's CDR3 is CASSLNSGRGGTEAFF. The CDR3 DNA reads TGCGCCAGCAGCTTGAACTCGGGCAGGGGTGGCACTGAAGCTTTCTTT. V usage is TRBV5-1 and J usage is TRBJ1-1; tentative D call: TRBD1 (6 bases). This CDR3 has 16 amino acids. From germline, CDR1 is SGHRS and CDR2 YFSETQ. The V gene lost 1 base and the J gene lost 4 bases, with 17 bases spanning the gap.

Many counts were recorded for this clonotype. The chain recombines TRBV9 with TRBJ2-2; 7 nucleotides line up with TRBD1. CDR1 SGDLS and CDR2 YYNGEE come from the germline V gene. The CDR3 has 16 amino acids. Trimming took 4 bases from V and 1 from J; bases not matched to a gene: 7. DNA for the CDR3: TGTGCCAGCAGCTTACGAGGGGACAGGAACACCGGGGAGCTGTTTTTT. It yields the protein CASSLRGDRNTGELFF.

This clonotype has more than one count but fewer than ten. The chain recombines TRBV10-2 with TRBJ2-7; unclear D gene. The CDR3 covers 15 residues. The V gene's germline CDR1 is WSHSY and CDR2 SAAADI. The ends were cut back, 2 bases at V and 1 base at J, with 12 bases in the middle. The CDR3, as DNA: TGCGCCAGCAGTGAGCGGCAGAAACTATCCTACGAGCAGTACTTC. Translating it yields CASSERQKLSYEQYF.

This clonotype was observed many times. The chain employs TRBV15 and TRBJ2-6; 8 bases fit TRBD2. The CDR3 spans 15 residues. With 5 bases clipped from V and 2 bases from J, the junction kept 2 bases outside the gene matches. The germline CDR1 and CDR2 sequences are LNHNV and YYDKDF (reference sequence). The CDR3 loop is CATSLGGAGANVLTF. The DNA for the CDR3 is TGTGCCACCAGCCTCGGGGGGGCTGGGGCCAACGTCCTGACTTTC.

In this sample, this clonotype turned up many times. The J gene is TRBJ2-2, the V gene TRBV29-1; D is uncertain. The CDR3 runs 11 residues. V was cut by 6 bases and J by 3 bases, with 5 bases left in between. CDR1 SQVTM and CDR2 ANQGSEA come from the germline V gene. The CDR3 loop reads CSVWDTGELFF. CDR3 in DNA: TGCAGCGTGTGGGACACCGGGGAGCTGTTTTTT.

The CDR3 spells CASSSRTGGTIYF. CDR3 coding DNA: TGTGCCAGCAGTTCCCGGACAGGGGGCACCATATATTTT. This chain uses TRBV2 with TRBJ1-3; TRBD1 matches at 10 bases. Germline values: CDR1 SNHLY, CDR2 FYNNEI. The CDR3 covers 13 residues. V trimming: 5 bases; J trimming: 9 bases; junction bases outside the gene matches: 4.

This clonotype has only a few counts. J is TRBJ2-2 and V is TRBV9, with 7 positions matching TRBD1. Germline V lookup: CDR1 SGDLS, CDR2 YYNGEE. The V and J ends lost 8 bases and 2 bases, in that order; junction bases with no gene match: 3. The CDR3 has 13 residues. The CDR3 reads CASGDSNTGELFF. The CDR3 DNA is TGTGCCAGTGGGGACAGCAACACCGGGGAGCTGTTTTTT.

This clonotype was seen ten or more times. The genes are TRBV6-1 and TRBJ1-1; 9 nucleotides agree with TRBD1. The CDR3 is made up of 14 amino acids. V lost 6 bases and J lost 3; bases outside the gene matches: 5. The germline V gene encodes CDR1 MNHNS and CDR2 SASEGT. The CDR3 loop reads CASRRQGDYTEAFF. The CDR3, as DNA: TGTGCCAGCAGAAGACAGGGGGACTACACTGAAGCTTTCTTT.

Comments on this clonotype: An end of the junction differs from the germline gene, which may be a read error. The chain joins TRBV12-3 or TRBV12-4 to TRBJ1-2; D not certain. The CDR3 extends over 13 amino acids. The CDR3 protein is CASSLIAYYGYTF. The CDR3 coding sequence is TGTGCCAGCAGTTTGATAGCGTACTATGGTTACACCTTC.

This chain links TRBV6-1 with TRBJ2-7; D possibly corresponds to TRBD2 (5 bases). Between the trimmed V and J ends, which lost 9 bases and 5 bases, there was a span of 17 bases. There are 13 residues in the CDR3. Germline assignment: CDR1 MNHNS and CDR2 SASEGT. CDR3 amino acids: CASYTSEEDEQYF. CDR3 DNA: TGTGCCAGTTACACTTCGGAGGAAGACGAGCAGTACTTC.

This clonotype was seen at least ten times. The CDR3 loop is CSARDGELGSSPLHF. In DNA, the CDR3 is TGCAGTGCTAGAGATGGGGAACTCGGGAGTTCACCCCTCCACTTT. The V gene is TRBV20-1, the J gene TRBJ1-6; D is uncertain. The CDR3 has 15 amino acids. The V end was cut by 0 bases, the J end by 9 bases, with 15 bases between. The germline V gene has CDR1 DFQATT and CDR2 SNEGSKA (reference sequence).

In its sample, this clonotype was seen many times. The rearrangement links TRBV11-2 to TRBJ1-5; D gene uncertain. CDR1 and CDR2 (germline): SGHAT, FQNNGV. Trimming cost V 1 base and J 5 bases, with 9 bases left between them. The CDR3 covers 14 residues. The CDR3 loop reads CASSLVEGHQPQHF. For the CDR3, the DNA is TGTGCCAGCAGCTTAGTAGAGGGTCATCAGCCCCAGCATTTT.

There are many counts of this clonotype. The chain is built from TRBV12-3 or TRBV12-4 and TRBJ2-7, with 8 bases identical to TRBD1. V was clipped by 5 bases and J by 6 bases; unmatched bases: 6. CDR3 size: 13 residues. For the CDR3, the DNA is TGTGCCAGCAGTATAGGACAGGGACTCGAGCAGTACTTC. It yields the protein CASSIGQGLEQYF.